This is a list of T cell receptor beta chains from one sample in a study of blood T cell repertoires in COVID-19. Sequencing used immunoSEQ multiplex PCR; TCRdb keeps in-frame clones, though not all of them. The profile covers about 220,000 clones, with roughly 88% appearing a single time and 3% to 4.5% taken by the ten largest. Specimen: PBMCs or T cells enriched from blood (not recorded which). The receptors here all came from a woman in her thirties or forties with acute COVID-19. The conserved cysteine and the conserved F or W are not part of the CDR3 here. A D gene is named only where the DNA matches it firmly. Not every row has a clone size; where given, it reads once, few, many or a size class.

j_gene | d_gene | abundance | v_gene | CDR3aa
TRBJ1-3 | NA | NA | TRBV11-2 | ASSHQGLVSGNTIY
TRBJ1-3 | TRBD1 | NA | TRBV5-4 | ASSLEPGGLNTIY
TRBJ2-5 | NA | NA | TRBV29-1 | SVGGQIQETQY
TRBJ2-7 | NA | NA | TRBV6-4 | ASDPRYDRTRLSSYEQY
TRBJ1-6 | TRBD1 | NA | TRBV7-2 | ASSWGDRGSSYNSPLH
TRBJ1-5 | TRBD1 | NA | TRBV7-8 | ASSLDRGLNQPQH
TRBJ1-4 | TRBD1 | few | TRBV7-9 | ASSTGQGRELF
TRBJ1-1 | NA | once | TRBV11-2 | ASSTWDIMNTEAF
TRBJ2-2 | NA | NA | TRBV30 | AWARSRGTGELF
TRBJ2-1 | TRBD2 | NA | TRBV11-3 | ASSTTSGGYYNEQF
TRBJ1-5 | TRBD1 | NA | TRBV6-2/TRBV6-3 | ASSYQGGFGQPQH
TRBJ1-2 | TRBD1 | NA | TRBV5-4 | ASSLWRGLNYGYT
TRBJ2-5 | NA | NA | TRBV14 | ASSLISGTQY
TRBJ1-1 | NA | NA | TRBV29-1 | SVAGVRRRVAF
TRBJ2-3 | TRBD2 | NA | TRBV30 | AWSVEGGGADTQY
TRBJ1-2 | TRBD1 | NA | TRBV19 | ASSAGQGLFRGYT
TRBJ1-2 | NA | once | TRBV9 | ASSTQHEPARTNYGYT
TRBJ2-3 | TRBD2 | many | TRBV7-3 | ASSFDSGGADTQY
TRBJ2-5 | TRBD2 | NA | TRBV5-1 | ASSRSSGGLQETQY
TRBJ2-2 | TRBD2 | NA | TRBV7-2 | ASSLVSLRGANTGELF
TRBJ2-3 | NA | NA | TRBV12-3/TRBV12-4 | ASSLVDKTQY
TRBJ1-1 | NA | NA | TRBV27 | ASKTQGNTEAF
TRBJ1-1 | NA | NA | TRBV13 | ASSLAYGGLHTEAF
TRBJ1-5 | NA | NA | TRBV27 | ASSFKLGDSNQPQH
TRBJ1-1 | NA | NA | TRBV15 | ATSRDYAENTEAF
TRBJ1-2 | TRBD1 | NA | TRBV29-1 | SVGSRQGGYT
TRBJ1-1 | NA | NA | TRBV19 | ASSIKEGYTEAF
TRBJ1-2 | TRBD1 | NA | TRBV5-4 | ASSSDRVAYGYT
TRBJ2-1 | NA | NA | TRBV5-4 | ASSPAKEGTVPNEQF
TRBJ1-2 | TRBD1 | NA | TRBV4-2 | ASSQKVTGTGSGYT
TRBJ2-5 | TRBD2 | NA | TRBV27 | ASSLWDGGVQETQY
TRBJ1-4 | TRBD1 | NA | TRBV30 | AWRQAGTGGGKLF
TRBJ2-3 | NA | NA | TRBV5-1 | ASSLAWERADTQY
TRBJ1-4 | NA | NA | TRBV25-1 | ASSDGSSSNEKLF
TRBJ1-2 | NA | once | TRBV5-5 | ASSLYPVLNYGYT
TRBJ2-5 | TRBD1 | NA | TRBV5-8 | ASSLGDRGLKETQY
TRBJ1-1 | NA | NA | TRBV29-1 | SAVTGIKNTEAF
TRBJ2-3 | NA | NA | TRBV18 | ASSPPRGSTDTQY
TRBJ2-7 | TRBD1 | NA | TRBV10-3 | AISGQGALYEQY
TRBJ1-1 | NA | NA | TRBV29-1 | SVEAGQGMIAF